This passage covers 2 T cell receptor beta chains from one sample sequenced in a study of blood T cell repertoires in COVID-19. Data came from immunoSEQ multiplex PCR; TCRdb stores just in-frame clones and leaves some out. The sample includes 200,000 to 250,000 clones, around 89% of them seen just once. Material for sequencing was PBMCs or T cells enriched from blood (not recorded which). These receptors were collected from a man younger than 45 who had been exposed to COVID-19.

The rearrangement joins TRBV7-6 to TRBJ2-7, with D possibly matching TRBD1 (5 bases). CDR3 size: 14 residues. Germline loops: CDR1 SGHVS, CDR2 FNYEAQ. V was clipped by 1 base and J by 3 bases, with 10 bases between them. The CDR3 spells CASSLVLDSYEQYF. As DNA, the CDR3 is TGTGCCAGCAGCTTAGTCCTCGACAGCTACGAGCAGTACTTC. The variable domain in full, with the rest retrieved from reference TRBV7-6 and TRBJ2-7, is GAGVSQSPRYKVTKRGQDVALRCDPISGHVSLYWYRQALGQGPEFLTYFNYEAQQDKSGLPNDRFSAERPEGSISTLTIQRTEQRDSAMYRCASSLVLDSYEQYFGPGTRLTVT.

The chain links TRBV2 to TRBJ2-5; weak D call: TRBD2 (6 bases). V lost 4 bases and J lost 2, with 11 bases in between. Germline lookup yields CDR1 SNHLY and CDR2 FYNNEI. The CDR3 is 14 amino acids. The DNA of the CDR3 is TGTGCCAGCAGTGTTGGGACTTTTCAAGAGACCCAGTACTTC. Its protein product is CASSVGTFQETQYF. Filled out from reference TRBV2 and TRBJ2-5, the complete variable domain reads EPEVTQTPSHQVTQMGQEVILRCVPISNHLYFYWYRQILGQKVEFLVSFYNNEISEKSEIFDDQFSVERPDGSNFTLKIRSTKLEDSAMYFCASSVGTFQETQYFGPGTRLLVL.